This entry concerns a single T cell receptor (beta chain). It has no known antigen specificity. Per-base quality was not reported, and no clone a single base away is much larger than it. Genomic DNA was used as template for profiling of TCR beta VDJ combinations and CDR3 sequences. An Illumina HiSeq 2000 was the platform used for TCR repertoire sequencing. From the authors' description of their analysis: TRBV/TRBJ rearrangement plots, CDR3 size and DJ length profiles, and Simpson's diversity index were used to evaluate the repertoires. The most abundant DNA sequence in the deep sequencing data was defined as the immunodominant clone. CDR3 amino acid sequences were screened for sharing across subjects and were compared with published repertoires and the VDJdb database. TCRdb cleaned the public reads at Q25 with fastp, built clones with MiXCR and kept in-frame beta chains. Under each unique CDR3 protein, matching rows form one entry showing the most common genes and DNA. TCRdb, not the original authors, processed these V and J calls. The sample table shows under 200,000 distinct CDR3 sequences, and 64% are seen once. The top ten clones comprise under 60% of the sample.

The CDR3 measures 13 amino acids from cysteine to phenylalanine. This entry keeps only the CDR3 DNA: 39 bases, framed from base 1. For CDR1 and CDR2, the germline V gene lists SGDLS and YYNGEE. Between the V and J ends, shortened by 0 bases and 3 bases respectively, the junction contains 6 bases. The study deep-sequenced TCR repertoires of sorted CD4+ and CD8+ blood T cells from severe aplastic anemia patients and healthy subjects. Ficoll-Paque density gradient centrifugation was used to isolate peripheral blood mononuclear cells. CD4+ and CD8+ T cells were sorted by FACS or magnetic beads before DNA extraction. This sample stems from a study of CD8+CD57+ T cells in acquired aplastic anemia (dated by TCRdb to the late 2010s). With respect to the entire study: DNA extracted from sorted CD4+ and CD8+ cells had a mean of around 3.3 ug, with a range of roughly 0.18 to 27.4 ug. Summary of the overall study and its limitations: Around 27 CD8+ CDR3 sequences were found to be shared between patients and controls, but these sequences appeared to be highly expressed in patients and within the immunodominant clones of the patients. CD8+ Simpson's diversity did not differ significantly between patients and healthy controls (P=0.060).

This TCR was recovered from a human donor with severe aplastic anemia or a healthy control (not recorded which). The sample taken for sequencing was sorted CD4+, CD8+, or CD8+CD57+ T cells (not recorded which) from PBMCs. The sequence is built from TRBV9 and TRBJ1-1, with the D gene uncertain. Here is the DNA: TGTGCCAGCAGCGTAGACGGCTACACTGAAGCTTTCTTT. It codes for CASSVDGYTEAFF.